One and the same sample provided the 12 T cell receptor beta chains below, sequenced in a study of shared clonotypes between healthy human individuals. Sequenced by immunoSEQ multiplex PCR; TCRdb stores in-frame clones only, minus some. The profile shows 2.5 million or so clones, around nine tenths of them singletons. Sample: naive CD4+ T cells sorted from blood. Subset: CD45RA+ positively selected. These TCRs come from a man younger than 35 in good health.

V is TRBV11-2 and J is TRBJ1-5, with D hard to call. The germline V gene has CDR1 SGHAT and CDR2 FQNNGV. The CDR3 runs to 13 residues. The V end lost 4 bases, the J end lost 7 bases, and 11 bases lay between the germline ends. Here the CDR3 DNA reads TGTGCCAGCAGCTCCTCCCTGGACCAGCCCCAGCATTTT. Its translation is CASSSSLDQPQHF.

The V and J genes are TRBV19 and TRBJ2-3, with no clear D. V was clipped by 3 bases and J by 5 bases, with 12 bases between them. CDR1 LNHDA and CDR2 SQIVND come from the germline V gene (reference sequence). This CDR3 is built from 14 residues. The CDR3 reads CASSILGSRDTQYF. The DNA for the CDR3 is TGTGCCAGTAGTATCCTTGGGTCGAGAGATACGCAGTATTTT.

The J gene is TRBJ2-5, the V gene TRBV7-8; 8 positions agree with TRBD1. Unmatched junction bases numbered 8, after V lost 1 base and J lost 1 base. Germline lookup yields CDR1 SGHVS and CDR2 FQNEAQ. CDR3 size: 17 residues. The CDR3 is CASSLEEGTGVQETQYF. The CDR3 bases are TGTGCCAGCAGCTTAGAAGAAGGGACAGGCGTCCAAGAGACCCAGTACTTC.

This chain joins TRBV18 and TRBJ2-1; TRBD1 matches at 9 bases. CDR3 length: 15 amino acids. J was trimmed by 6 bases and V by 4 bases; bases with no gene match: 7. Germline V gene lookup returns CDR1 KGHSH and CDR2 LQKENI. CDR3 nucleotides: TGTGCCAGCTCACAAATGGGGACAGGGAGCAATGAGCAGTTCTTC. Translation: CASSQMGTGSNEQFF.

Comment on this clone: In the same sample, other DNA sequences code for this CDR3. The chain joins TRBV6-1 to TRBJ1-6; D is unclear. Trimming shortened V by 3 bases and J by 4 bases, and 4 bases separated the two germline ends. Germline loops: CDR1 MNHNS, CDR2 SASEGT. The length of the CDR3 is 13 residues. The CDR3 here is CASSDSYNSPLHF. DNA for the CDR3: TGTGCCAGCAGTGACAGTTATAATTCACCCCTCCACTTT.

The genes are TRBV7-9 and TRBJ1-6; D not resolved. The V and J ends lost 4 bases and 0 bases respectively, with 16 bases between them. Germline V CDR1 and CDR2: SEHNR, FQNEAQ (reference sequence). The CDR3 spans 18 residues. CDR3 coding DNA: TGTGCCAGCAGCTCCCCTATCGGGGAGAGCTCCTATAATTCACCCCTCCACTTT. Its protein product is CASSSPIGESSYNSPLHF. The full variable domain, completed using reference TRBV7-9 and TRBJ1-6, is DTGVSQNPRHKITKRGQNVTFRCDPISEHNRLYWYRQTLGQGPEFLTYFQNEAQLEKSRLLSDRFSAERPKGSFSTLEIQRTEQGDSAMYLCASSSPIGESSYNSPLHFGNGTRLTVT.

The chain recombines TRBV2 with TRBJ1-2, with D tentatively TRBD1 (5 bases). V was cut by 3 bases and J by 8 bases, with 13 bases left in between. Germline CDR1 reads SNHLY; CDR2 reads FYNNEI. This CDR3 is 13 amino acids long. CDR3 sequence (DNA): TGTGCCAGCAGTGACGACAGTCCCCTCGGCTACACCTTC. As protein: CASSDDSPLGYTF.

The genes are TRBV9 and TRBJ1-3, with D possibly TRBD1 on 5 matching bases. Germline V gene sequence: CDR1 SGDLS, CDR2 YYNGEE. V shed 3 bases and J shed 0 bases, with 13 bases lying between them. The CDR3 runs to 16 residues. The CDR3 DNA sequence: TGTGCCAGCAGCGCCCCCGGGGGGTCCTCTGGAAACACCATATATTTT. This codes for CASSAPGGSSGNTIYF.

This clone was counted once. The V and J genes are TRBV15 and TRBJ2-1; 8 bases are a match to TRBD2. The junction had 3 bases not matched to a gene; V was cut back by 0 bases and J by 2 bases. Germline lookup yields CDR1 LNHNV and CDR2 YYDKDF (reference sequence). CDR3 length: 16 amino acids. This CDR3 reads CATSRDSSGPYNEQFF. Here the CDR3 DNA reads TGTGCCACCAGCAGAGATTCTAGCGGGCCCTACAATGAGCAGTTCTTC.

This clone was recorded once. The chain combines TRBV30 with TRBJ1-6; no firm D call. V was clipped by 2 bases and J by 3 bases, with 11 bases between them. Germline assignment: CDR1 GTSNPN and CDR2 SVGIG (reference sequence). The CDR3 is made up of 15 amino acids. CDR3 nucleotide sequence: TGTGCCTGGAGTTTTTCGGACGGCTATAATTCACCCCTCCACTTT. Protein sequence: CAWSFSDGYNSPLHF.

In nucleotides, the CDR3 is TGTGCCTGGAGGCGTGCCGGGACTAGCTCCGTCTTTAATGAGCAGTTCTTC. Protein product: CAWRRAGTSSVFNEQFF. This chain connects TRBV30 to TRBJ2-1; TRBD2 agrees at 9 bases. Germline-derived CDR1 and CDR2 are GTSNPN and SVGIG (reference sequence). V was pared by 3 bases and J by 7 bases, with 16 bases of the junction left unmatched. The CDR3 is 17 amino acids.

To note about this clone: Other DNA sequences in the sample encode the same CDR3. V and J are TRBV2 and TRBJ1-2; D is perhaps TRBD1 (5 bases). The CDR3 contains 12 residues. Trimming cost V 6 bases and J 4 bases, with 9 bases left between them. Germline-derived CDR1 and CDR2 are SNHLY and FYNNEI. The chain's CDR3 is CASSGQGYGYTF. CDR3 in DNA: TGTGCCAGCAGCGGACAAGGCTATGGCTACACCTTC.